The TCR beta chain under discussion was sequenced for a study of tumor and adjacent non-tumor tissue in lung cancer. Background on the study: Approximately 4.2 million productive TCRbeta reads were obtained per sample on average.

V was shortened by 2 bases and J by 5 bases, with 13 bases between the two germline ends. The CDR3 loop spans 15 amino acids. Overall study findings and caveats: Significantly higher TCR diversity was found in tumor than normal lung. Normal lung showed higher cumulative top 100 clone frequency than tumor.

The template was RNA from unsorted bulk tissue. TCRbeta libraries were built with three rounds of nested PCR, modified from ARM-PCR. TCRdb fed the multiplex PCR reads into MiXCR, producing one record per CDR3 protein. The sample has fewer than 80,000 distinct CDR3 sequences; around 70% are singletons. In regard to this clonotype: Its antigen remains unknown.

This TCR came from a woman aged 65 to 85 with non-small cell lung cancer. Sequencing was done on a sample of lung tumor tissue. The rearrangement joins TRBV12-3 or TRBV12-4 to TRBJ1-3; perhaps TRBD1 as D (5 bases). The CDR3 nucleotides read TGTGCCAGCAGTTTAAGGGGCGCCTATCGAAACACCATATATTTT. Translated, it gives CASSLRGAYRNTIYF.